These 6 T cell receptor beta chains originate from one sample sequenced in a study of blood T cell repertoires in COVID-19. TCRdb's copy holds only in-frame clones and misses some; the assay was immunoSEQ multiplex PCR. The top ten clones hold 1.5% to 1.9% of a sample with about 250,000 clones, 84% of them seen once. The sample consisted of peripheral blood. All receptors derive from a woman aged 40 to 49 who had recovered from COVID-19.

The chain combines TRBV30 with TRBJ1-2; 9 bases map to TRBD1. V was pared by 3 bases and J by 7 bases, with 3 bases of the junction left unmatched. This CDR3 region has 12 residues. Germline CDR1 and CDR2: GTSNPN and SVGIG (reference sequence). The CDR3, as DNA: TGTGCCTGGAGCCGGACAGGGGCTGGCTACACCTTC. Protein sequence: CAWSRTGAGYTF.

This clone appeared many times. V usage is TRBV5-1 and J usage is TRBJ1-2; TRBD1 matches at 9 bases. The CDR3 length is 14 residues. The V gene's germline CDR1 is SGHRS and CDR2 YFSETQ. J lost 8 bases, V lost 3 bases, and 8 bases had no gene match. The DNA for the CDR3 is TGCGCCAGCAGCTCCGGGACAGGGATGGAGGGCTACACCTTC. This encodes CASSSGTGMEGYTF.

The rearrangement joins TRBV15 to TRBJ2-5; D possibly corresponds to TRBD2 (5 bases). Per germline, CDR1 LNHNV and CDR2 YYDKDF (reference sequence). V was shortened by 6 bases and J by 2 bases, with 13 bases between the two germline ends. The CDR3 is 14 amino acids. CDR3 in DNA: TGTGCCACCAGGCTCAGAGGGATTCAAGAGACCCAGTACTTC. Translated, it gives CATRLRGIQETQYF.

The J gene is TRBJ2-6, the V gene TRBV28; 8 positions agree with TRBD1. CDR3 size: 14 residues. The V and J ends lost 4 bases and 19 bases, in that order; junction bases with no gene match: 15. CDR1 is MDHEN and CDR2 is SYDVKM in the germline V gene. CDR3 region: CASSSGTGYTLFTF. CDR3 DNA: TGTGCCAGCAGTTCCGGGACAGGTTATACGCTCTTCACTTTC.

The chain links TRBV28 to TRBJ2-1, with TRBD1 matching 8 bases. This CDR3 is 16 amino acids long. V lost 8 bases, J lost 3 bases, and 12 bases stayed unmatched. Germline CDR1 MDHEN, CDR2 SYDVKM. CDR3: CASGEDAGGSYNEQFF. In DNA form, the CDR3 reads TGTGCCAGCGGGGAGGACGCAGGGGGCAGCTACAATGAGCAGTTCTTC.

This clone showed up just a few times. This chain joins TRBV19 and TRBJ1-1; D not certain. Germline-derived CDR1 and CDR2 are LNHDA and SQIVND (reference sequence). Trimming took off 6 bases at V and 0 bases at J, with 11 bases between the two ends. CDR3 size: 14 residues. CDR3 region: CASRPQSLNTEAFF. In nucleotides, the CDR3 is TGTGCCAGTAGACCACAGAGCCTGAACACTGAAGCTTTCTTT.